Reported below is one T cell receptor (beta chain). This clonotype was counted many times. Its recognized antigen is unknown. Base qualities are missing; no much larger clone stands one base away. Amplification of TCR beta CDR3 regions was carried out from RNA transcripts. A first-round RT-PCR of the TCR CDR3 used the HTBI primer set with the Qiagen OneStep RT-PCR kit. Libraries were constructed in a second round of multiplex PCR, after which size selection and purification were carried out. Libraries were sequenced paired-end with 100 bp reads on an Illumina HiSeq2000. The authors processed their data as follows. Raw data were processed with SOAPnuke, discarding reads with adapters, uncalled bases, mean Phred below 15, or no exact constant-primer or identifier match. High-quality paired reads were merged using COPE v1.2.5, and each unique nucleotide sequence was defined as a clonotype. Clonotypes were aligned to IMGT TRBV, TRBD and TRBJ reference segments using MiTCR v1.1. Only V-J combinations with frequency above 0.0001, covering about 99% of repertoires, were analysed. A TCS score was defined as the ratio of F50 (clonal expansion) to E x V (chaos), with BLOSUM62-based TCRdist applied between CDR3 peptides within each V-J. Welch's t-statistics and random forest reduced several hundred V-J features to 10 to 15, which were used in a naive Bayes classifier (R e1071). The public reads were run again by TCRdb, first through fastp at Q25 and then through MiXCR, and only productive beta chains were kept. All rows with the same CDR3 protein become a single entry with the most common DNA and genes. For this entry, the V and J calls and clone size follow TCRdb and not the study's own pipeline. This sample comprises about 130,000 distinct CDR3 sequences, more than 20% of them detected only once. Together, the top ten hold 60% to 70% of the sample.

The data stem from a study of T cells in Graves' hyperthyroidism and ophthalmopathy (dated 2019 in TCRdb). Regarding the complete study: Peripheral blood samples were taken at initial diagnosis, before any treatment was given. TCR V-J signatures able to tell the groups apart were searched for in a discovery cohort of 90 to 100 patients, of whom 43 had Graves' ophthalmopathy and around 57 had stable Graves' hyperthyroidism. Prospective prediction of ophthalmopathy was tested in an independent validation cohort consisting of fewer than 20 hyperthyroidism patients and approximately 16 patients who later progressed to ophthalmopathy. The 85 to 100 discovery patients were randomly split 7:3 into training and test sets. In addition, the study compared T-cell repertoires in thyroid tissue and in blood from several Graves' hyperthyroidism patients. After sampling, hyperthyroidism patients received methimazole starting at 30 mg daily, and ophthalmopathy patients received high-dose intravenous methylprednisolone. TCR Vbeta CDR3 sequencing of 130 to 150 peripheral blood samples (around 45 ophthalmopathy, roughly 74 hyperthyroidism and roughly 17 progressor patients) is reported in the paper.

Hyperthyroidism patients were newly diagnosed, had a disease duration of under 2 months, and were aged 18 to 65 years. Exclusion was applied to patients with uncontrolled infections, other autoimmune diseases, pregnancy or lactation. Diagnoses relied on clinical symptoms, serum thyroxine and TRAb, thyroid ultrasound and orbital computed tomography. Blood from progressor patients was collected at the time of first diagnosis with hyperthyroidism, before any ophthalmopathy symptoms had appeared. PBMCs were isolated from more than 9 ml of fresh peripheral blood by Ficoll-Paque density gradient centrifugation. Progressor patients were defined as those initially diagnosed with Graves' hyperthyroidism in whom ophthalmopathy developed during follow-up. Total RNA was extracted with Trizol reagent, and quality was checked on an Agilent 2100 Bioanalyzer. What the research found in general, with its limitations: In cross-validation, a model built on a 13 V-J signature told ophthalmopathy apart from stable hyperthyroidism with just under 90% sensitivity and 81% to 82% specificity, and in testing the same model reached 80%/75%. Sample size was not statistically predetermined, and investigators were not blinded to group allocation. In validation, progression to ophthalmopathy was predicted by the model with about 70% sensitivity and 72.22% specificity, a median of roughly 6.4 months before onset. Blood samples also contained most of the expanded thyroid clonotypes (frequency above 0.001), which suggests that blood repertoires may reflect thyroid immune responses.

The sample comprised blood. The clonotype originates from a woman aged 50 to 60 with Graves' hyperthyroidism that later progressed to Graves' ophthalmopathy.

The DNA sequence is given as TGCGCCAGCAACATCAGCCCGGACAGGGGGCGTTCTGGCTACACCTTC. This yields the protein CASNISPDRGRSGYTF. The receptor chain draws on TRBV5-1 and TRBJ1-2; a stretch of 11 junction bases matches TRBD1. The germline V and J ends show losses of 6 bases and 7 bases respectively, and no gene match explains 14 bases of the junction. Reading from cysteine to phenylalanine, the CDR3 counts 16 amino acids. Of all the DNA, just the CDR3 is kept, 48 bases in frame from base 1. For CDR1 and CDR2, the germline V gene lists SGHRS and YFSETQ.